These 5 T cell receptor beta chains originate from one sample sequenced in a study of early T cells in non-severe SARS-CoV-2 infection. TCRdb called the 5' RACE reads again in MiXCR, with one record for every CDR3 protein. The table records approximately 50,000 distinct CDR3 sequences, 7.5% to 9.5% of them present only once. Sequenced input: whole blood. Receptors were obtained from an adult who was a healthcare worker with PCR-confirmed SARS-CoV-2 infection or an uninfected control (not recorded which).

The chain carries TRBV21-1 and TRBJ2-1. TRBV21-1 is tagged as a pseudogene. There are 18 residues in the CDR3. This CDR3 reads CASSKAVFSPTLYNEQFF. The CDR3 DNA sequence: TGTGCCAGCAGCAAAGCGGTTTTCAGCCCGACCCTCTACAATGAGCAGTTCTTC.

This chain joins TRBV5-6 and TRBJ1-2; 8 nucleotides match TRBD1. Germline V CDR1 and CDR2: SGHDT, YYEEEE. The CDR3 runs to 13 residues. V trimming: 4 bases; J trimming: 5 bases; junction bases outside the gene matches: 4. The CDR3 nucleotides read TGTGCCAGCAGCCCGGACAGGGATTATGGCTACACCTTC. Translating gives CASSPDRDYGYTF.

This clonotype occurred a few times. This chain uses TRBV27 with TRBJ1-1; D unclear. V shed 3 bases and J shed 12 bases, with 14 bases lying between them. The CDR3 is made up of 12 amino acids. Germline V gene lookup returns CDR1 MNHEY and CDR2 SMNVEV (reference sequence). The CDR3 coding sequence is TGTGCCAGCAGTTTCCCGGCTTTGAATACTTTCTTT. As protein: CASSFPALNTFF.

The rearrangement uses TRBV12-3 or TRBV12-4 and TRBJ2-5; no clear D. V was clipped by 8 bases and J by 5 bases, with 9 bases between them. CDR3 size: 11 residues. The CDR3 loop reads CASGYGETQYF. The CDR3 nucleotides read TGTGCCAGCGGATACGGGGAGACCCAGTACTTC.

This clonotype was seen a few times. This chain connects TRBV20-1 to TRBJ1-2; no clear D. The CDR3 loop spans 10 amino acids. V dropped 3 bases and J dropped 8 bases, with 7 bases sitting between them. CDR1 is DFQATT, CDR2 SNEGSKA, per germline (reference sequence). The CDR3 region has the DNA TGCAGTGCTAGCGTCGGGGGCTACACCTTC. The encoded protein is CSASVGGYTF.